This entry lists 9 T cell receptor beta chains sequenced from one sample in a study of T cell responses to AZD1222 COVID-19 vaccine. Assay: immunoSEQ multiplex PCR; the TCRdb copy retains only in-frame clones and omits some. The data show over 130,000 clones, with approximately 90% seen just once and approximately 3% held by the top ten. Specimen: peripheral blood, collected 28 days after the second AZD1222 dose. The source is an adult who received the AZD1222 COVID-19 vaccine.

The chain has TRBV4-1 and TRBJ1-2; D gene unclear. The V end was cut by 1 base, the J end by 2 bases, with 17 bases between. The CDR3 spans 17 residues. Germline loops: CDR1 MGHRA, CDR2 YSYEKL. Here the CDR3 reads CASSQGRNPAFNYGYTF. The CDR3 DNA reads TGCGCCAGCAGCCAAGGACGGAACCCCGCCTTCAACTATGGCTACACCTTC.

V gene TRBV18 combines with J gene TRBJ2-1; D may be TRBD1 (5 bases). The CDR3 contains 12 residues. Trimming shortened V by 2 bases and J by 10 bases, and 9 bases separated the two germline ends. CDR1 is KGHSH and CDR2 is LQKENI in the germline V gene. CDR3 protein: CASSPVAGEQFF. As DNA, the CDR3 is TGTGCCAGCTCACCAGTAGCAGGGGAGCAGTTCTTC.

The rearrangement joins TRBV30 to TRBJ2-1; no definite D call. Trimming cost V 0 bases and J 8 bases, with 5 bases left between them. CDR1 is GTSNPN, CDR2 SVGIG, per germline (reference sequence). CDR3 length: 11 residues. The CDR3 sequence is CAWSVHDEQFF. The CDR3 DNA is TGTGCCTGGAGTGTACACGATGAGCAGTTCTTC.

Concerning this clone itself: A read error may produce the germline difference seen at one junction end. V and J are TRBV11-3 and TRBJ1-1; D remains ambiguous. Germline lookup yields CDR1 SGHNT and CDR2 YENEEA. The CDR3 contains 13 residues. The CDR3 loop reads CASSLDTRSKAFF. The CDR3 nucleotides read TGTGCCAGCAGCCTAGACACCCGATCGAAGGCTTTCTTT.

This clone came up a few times. The chain recombines TRBV29-1 with TRBJ1-2; D not resolved. CDR1 is SQVTM and CDR2 is ANQGSEA in the germline V gene. V gave up 5 bases and J gave up 6 bases, with 16 bases separating them. This CDR3 has 13 residues. The DNA for the CDR3 is TGCAGCGTTCTGGGGATCCTTCGGGATGGCTACACCTTC. Translation gives CSVLGILRDGYTF.

For this clone: In this CDR3 the conserved last residue, phenylalanine or tryptophan, is missing, so a read error is likely. It is unclear where the CDR3 begins or ends on the DNA, so no DNA is shown, and the CDR3 is as TCRdb lists it. V is TRBV9 and J is TRBJ2-7; the table gives TRBD1 as D, unverified against the DNA. The CDR3 spans 9 residues, counting both ends. CDR1 and CDR2 from the germline V gene are SGDLS and YYNGEE. The CDR3 region is CASSADRFS.

The V call is TRBV29-1, the J call TRBJ1-1; D gene unclear. The CDR3 is made up of 14 amino acids. V lost 0 bases to trimming and J lost 6 bases, with 14 bases between them. Germline CDR1 is SQVTM and CDR2 is ANQGSEA. The DNA of the CDR3 is TGCAGCGTTGAAGAGAGCGAGGGAGTCGCTGAAGCTTTCTTT. It translates to CSVEESEGVAEAFF.

The chain combines TRBV28 with TRBJ1-5; perhaps TRBD1 as D (6 bases). V gave up 3 bases and J gave up 4 bases, with 13 bases separating them. This CDR3 contains 15 residues. CDR1 is MDHEN and CDR2 is SYDVKM in the germline V gene. DNA for the CDR3: TGTGCCAGCAGTTTTCGCAGGGGAGGGAATCAGCCCCAGCATTTT. It specifies CASSFRRGGNQPQHF.

This sequence joins TRBV9 and TRBJ2-2; 10 nucleotides line up with TRBD2. V lost 4 bases and J lost 0; bases outside the gene matches: 6. The CDR3 sequence is 17 residues long. The germline CDR1 and CDR2 sequences are SGDLS and YYNGEE. CDR3 in amino acids: CASSPLSGGANTGELFF. The DNA of the CDR3 is TGTGCCAGCAGCCCCCTAAGCGGGGGGGCGAACACCGGGGAGCTGTTTTTT.